The clone carrying this TCR beta chain has a handful of counts. Its antigen is unknown. The sample comes from a study of beta chain features in type 1 diabetes. Study conclusions and caveats: Insertions at VDJ junctions were less frequent in type 1 diabetes patients. These patients also deleted more nucleotides at the same junctions. It was among patients, rather than healthy donors, that naive, central memory and Treg TCRB repertoires appeared more similar. TCRB CDR3s were moderately but significantly shorter in Type 1 diabetes patients in all four CD4+ subsets.

CDR3 length equals 17 residues. Per germline, CDR1 SGHTA and CDR2 FQGNSA. The ends were cut back, 3 bases at V and 0 bases at J, with 16 bases in the middle. Every bit of the isolated RNA underwent reverse transcription, so sequencing read expressed TCRB transcripts. The table came from immunoSEQ multiplex PCR; TCRdb's copy has only in-frame clones and leaves some out. The sample shows 300,000 or so clones, over 11% of them seen only once. Specimen: naive CD4+ T cells from blood. The origin of this receptor is a man in his thirties or forties with type 1 diabetes. V is TRBV7-2 and J is TRBJ2-3; D perhaps matches TRBD1 (5 bases). The CDR3 nucleotides read TGTGCCAGCAGCTTCCTTACAGGACGAAGAAGCACAGATACGCAGTATTTT. The encoded protein is CASSFLTGRRSTDTQYF.